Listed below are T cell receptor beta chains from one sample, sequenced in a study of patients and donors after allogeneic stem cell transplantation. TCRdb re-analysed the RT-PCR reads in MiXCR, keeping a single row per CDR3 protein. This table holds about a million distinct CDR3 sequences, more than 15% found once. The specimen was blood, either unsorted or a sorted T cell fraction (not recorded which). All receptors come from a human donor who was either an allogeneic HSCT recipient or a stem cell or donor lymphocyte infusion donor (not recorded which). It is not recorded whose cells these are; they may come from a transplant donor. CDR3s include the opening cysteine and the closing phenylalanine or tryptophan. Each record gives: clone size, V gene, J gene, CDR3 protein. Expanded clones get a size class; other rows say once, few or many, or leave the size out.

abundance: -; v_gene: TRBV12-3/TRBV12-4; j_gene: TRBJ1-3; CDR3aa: CASTPFGTGLFPIYF
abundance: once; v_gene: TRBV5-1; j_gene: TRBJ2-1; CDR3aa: CASSLAGPARGEQFF
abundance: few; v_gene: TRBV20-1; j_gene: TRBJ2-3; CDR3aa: CSARSPGLSAEDTQYF
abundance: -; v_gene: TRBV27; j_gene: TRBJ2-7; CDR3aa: CASSFTRGHPYEQYF
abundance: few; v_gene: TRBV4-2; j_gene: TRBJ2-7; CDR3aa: CASSRGGVELYEQYF
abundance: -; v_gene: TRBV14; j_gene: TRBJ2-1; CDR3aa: CASSQIAGGSYNEQFF
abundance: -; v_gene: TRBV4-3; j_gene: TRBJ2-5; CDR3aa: CASSQWGHKQETQYF
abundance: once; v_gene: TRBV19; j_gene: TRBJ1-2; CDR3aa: CASTSSGKTYGYTF
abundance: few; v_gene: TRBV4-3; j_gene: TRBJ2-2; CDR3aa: CASSQSDRSTGELFF
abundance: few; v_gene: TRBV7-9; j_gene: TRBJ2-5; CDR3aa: CASSLGRTGGDQETQYF
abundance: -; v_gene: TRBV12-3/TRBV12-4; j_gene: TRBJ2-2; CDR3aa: CASTYPPAGGANTGELFF
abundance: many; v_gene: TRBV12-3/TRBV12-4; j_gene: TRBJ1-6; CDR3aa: CASSSDSSYNSPLHF
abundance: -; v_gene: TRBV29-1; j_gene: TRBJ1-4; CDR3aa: CSVAEQGTNEKLFF
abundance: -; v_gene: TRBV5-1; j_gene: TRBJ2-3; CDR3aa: CASSPVGGDTQYF
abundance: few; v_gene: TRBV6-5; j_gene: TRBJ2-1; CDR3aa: CASSYPGLAGGDEQFF
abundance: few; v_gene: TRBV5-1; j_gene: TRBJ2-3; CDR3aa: CASSWNTGTSGYTDTQYF
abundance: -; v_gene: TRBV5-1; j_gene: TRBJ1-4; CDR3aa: CASSLAQGGEKLFF
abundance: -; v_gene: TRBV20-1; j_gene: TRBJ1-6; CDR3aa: CSARRDRNSPLHF
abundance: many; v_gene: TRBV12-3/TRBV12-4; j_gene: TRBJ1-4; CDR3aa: CASSSGTGKKLFF
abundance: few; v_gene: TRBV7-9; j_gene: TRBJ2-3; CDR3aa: CASSLEGSNPVGQYF
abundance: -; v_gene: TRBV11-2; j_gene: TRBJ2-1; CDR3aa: CASRPIAGKNNEQFF
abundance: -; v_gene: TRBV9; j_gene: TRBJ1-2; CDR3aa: CASSARATYGYTF
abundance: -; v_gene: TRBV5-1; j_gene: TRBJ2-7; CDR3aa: CASSFLPTGQGYEQYF
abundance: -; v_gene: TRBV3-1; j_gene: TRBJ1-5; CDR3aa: CASSQEGSVNQPQHF
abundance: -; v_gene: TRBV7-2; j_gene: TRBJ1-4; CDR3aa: CASSSGNSEKLFF
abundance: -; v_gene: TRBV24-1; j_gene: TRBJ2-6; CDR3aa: CATSGPGQGSGANVLTF
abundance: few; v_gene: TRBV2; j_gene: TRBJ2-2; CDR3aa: CASSEQQPNTGELFF
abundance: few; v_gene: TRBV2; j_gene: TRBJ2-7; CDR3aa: CASSVMRAARVYEQYF
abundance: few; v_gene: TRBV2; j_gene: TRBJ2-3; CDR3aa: CASNYRADTQYF
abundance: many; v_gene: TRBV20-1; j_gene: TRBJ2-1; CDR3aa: CSAGGVSSYNEQFF
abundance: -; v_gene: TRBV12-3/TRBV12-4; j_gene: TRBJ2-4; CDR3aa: CASTRLGQGADIQYF
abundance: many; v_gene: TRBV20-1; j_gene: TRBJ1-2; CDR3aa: CSARDQGNYGYTF
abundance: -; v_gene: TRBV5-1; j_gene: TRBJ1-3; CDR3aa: CASSGGQYSGNTIYF
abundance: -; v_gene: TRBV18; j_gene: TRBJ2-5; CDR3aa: CASSPPSGGRRSQETQYF
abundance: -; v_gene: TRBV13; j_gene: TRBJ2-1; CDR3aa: CASSSPNGPGSNEQFF
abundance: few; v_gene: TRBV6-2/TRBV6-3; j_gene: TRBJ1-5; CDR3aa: CASSYGPQWGDQPQHF
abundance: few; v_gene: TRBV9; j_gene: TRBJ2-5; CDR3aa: CASSPWWGEQETQYF
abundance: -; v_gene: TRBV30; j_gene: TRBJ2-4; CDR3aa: CAWSMDRKNIQYF
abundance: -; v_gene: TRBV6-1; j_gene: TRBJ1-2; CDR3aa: CASIERAQIRNLNYGYTF
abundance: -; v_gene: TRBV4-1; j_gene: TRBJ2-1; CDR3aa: CASSQDPSGNEQFF
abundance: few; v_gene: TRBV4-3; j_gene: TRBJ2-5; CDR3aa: CASSHQTAGLGGETQYF
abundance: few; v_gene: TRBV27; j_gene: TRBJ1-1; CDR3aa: CASSPGTGGGYTEAFF
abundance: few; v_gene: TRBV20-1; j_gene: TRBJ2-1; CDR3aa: CSAPTSGSPNEQFF
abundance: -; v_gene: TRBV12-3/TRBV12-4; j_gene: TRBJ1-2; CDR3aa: CASSFRSGYGYTF
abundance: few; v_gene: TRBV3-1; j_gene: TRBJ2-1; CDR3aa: CASSRLRDYNEQFF
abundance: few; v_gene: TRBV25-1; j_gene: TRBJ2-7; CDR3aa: CASSIKYEQYF
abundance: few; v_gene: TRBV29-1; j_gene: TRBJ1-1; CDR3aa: CSHRGVNTEAFF
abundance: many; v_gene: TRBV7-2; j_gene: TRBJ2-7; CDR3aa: CASSSTGYEQYF
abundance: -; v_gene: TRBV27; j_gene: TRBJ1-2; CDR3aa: CASSLTGVSNYGYTF
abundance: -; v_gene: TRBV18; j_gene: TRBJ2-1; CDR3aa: CASSPRTSSSSYNEQFF
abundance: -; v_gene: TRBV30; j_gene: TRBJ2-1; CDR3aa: CAWSVRWLLREYLNEQFF
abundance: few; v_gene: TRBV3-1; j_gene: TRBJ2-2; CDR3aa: CASSQMNTGELFF
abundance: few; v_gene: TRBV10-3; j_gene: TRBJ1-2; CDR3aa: CAIASDREAYGYTF
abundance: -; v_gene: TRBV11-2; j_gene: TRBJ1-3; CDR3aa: CASSLAGFYSGNTIYF